This T cell receptor (beta chain) was captured in a study of T-cell memory formation after mild COVID-19. The germline CDR1 and CDR2 sequences are DFQATT and SNEGSKA (reference sequence). With 4 bases removed from V and 0 bases from J, the gap between germline ends came to 16 bases. There are 15 residues in the CDR3. In TCRdb, the 5' RACE reads were re-called with MiXCR into one record per CDR3 protein. The sample shows some 14,000 distinct CDR3 sequences, 12% of them seen only once. Ten or more counts support this clonotype. V usage is TRBV20-1 and J usage is TRBJ2-7, with D uncertain. The specimen sequenced was PBMCs or a T cell subset sorted from them (not recorded which). This receptor was obtained from an adult woman who had mild COVID-19 (a few samples of this study predate the infection). Cell type and time point are not known. The CDR3 DNA is TGCAGTGCTACGTCCCGAGCCCGGAGCTCCTACGAGCAGTACTTC. Translating it yields CSATSRARSSYEQYF.